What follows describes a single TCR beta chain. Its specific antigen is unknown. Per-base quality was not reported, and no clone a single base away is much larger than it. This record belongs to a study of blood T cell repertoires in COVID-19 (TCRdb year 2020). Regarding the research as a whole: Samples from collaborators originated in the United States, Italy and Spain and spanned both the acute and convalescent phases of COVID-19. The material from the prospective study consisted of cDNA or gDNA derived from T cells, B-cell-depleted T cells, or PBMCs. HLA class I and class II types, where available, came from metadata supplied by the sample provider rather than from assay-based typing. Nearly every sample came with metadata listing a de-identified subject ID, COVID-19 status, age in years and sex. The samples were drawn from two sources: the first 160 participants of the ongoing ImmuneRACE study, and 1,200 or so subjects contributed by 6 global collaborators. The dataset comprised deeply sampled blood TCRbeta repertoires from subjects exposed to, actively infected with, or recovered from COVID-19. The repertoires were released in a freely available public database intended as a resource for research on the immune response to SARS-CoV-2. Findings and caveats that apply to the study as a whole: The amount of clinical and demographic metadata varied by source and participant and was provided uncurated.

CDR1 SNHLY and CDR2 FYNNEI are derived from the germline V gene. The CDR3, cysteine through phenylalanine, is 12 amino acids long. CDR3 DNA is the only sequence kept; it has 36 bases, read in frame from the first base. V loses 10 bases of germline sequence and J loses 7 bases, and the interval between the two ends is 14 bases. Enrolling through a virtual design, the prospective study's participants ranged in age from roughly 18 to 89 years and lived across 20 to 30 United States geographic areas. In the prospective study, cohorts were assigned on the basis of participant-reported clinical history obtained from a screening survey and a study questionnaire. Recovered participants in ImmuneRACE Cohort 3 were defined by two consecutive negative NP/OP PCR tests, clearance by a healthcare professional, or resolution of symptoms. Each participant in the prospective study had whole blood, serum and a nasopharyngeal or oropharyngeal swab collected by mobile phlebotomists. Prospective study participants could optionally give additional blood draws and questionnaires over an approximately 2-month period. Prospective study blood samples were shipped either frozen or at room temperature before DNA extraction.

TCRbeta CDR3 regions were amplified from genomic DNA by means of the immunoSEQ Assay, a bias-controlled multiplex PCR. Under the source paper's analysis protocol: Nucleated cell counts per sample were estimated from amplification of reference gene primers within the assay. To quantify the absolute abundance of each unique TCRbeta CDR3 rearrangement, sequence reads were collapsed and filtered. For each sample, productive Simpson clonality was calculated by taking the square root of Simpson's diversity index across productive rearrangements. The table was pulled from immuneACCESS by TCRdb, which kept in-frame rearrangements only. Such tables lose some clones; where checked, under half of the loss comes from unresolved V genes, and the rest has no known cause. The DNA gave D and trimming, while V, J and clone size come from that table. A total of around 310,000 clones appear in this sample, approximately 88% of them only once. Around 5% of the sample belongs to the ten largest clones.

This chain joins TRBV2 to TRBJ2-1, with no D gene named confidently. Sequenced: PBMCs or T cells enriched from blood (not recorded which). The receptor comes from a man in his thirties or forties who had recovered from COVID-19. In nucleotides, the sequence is TGTGCCACACGAGGAGTAGGTAATGAGCAGTTCTTC. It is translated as CATRGVGNEQFF.